This is a list of T cell receptor beta chains from one sample in a study of tumor-infiltrating lymphocytes in localized non-small cell lung cancer. TCRdb's copy holds only in-frame clones and misses some; the assay was immunoSEQ multiplex PCR. The table lists some 6,000 clones, around 65% of them singletons. The specimen sequenced was uninvolved lung tissue not adjacent to the tumor. Receptor source: a human donor with non-small cell lung cancer. Both conserved end residues are part of each CDR3. The order of the fields is clone size, J gene, V gene, D gene, CDR3 protein, CDR3 DNA. A D gene is named only where the DNA matches it firmly. Expanded clones get a size class; other rows say once, few or many, or leave the size out.

>NA|TRBJ2-7|TRBV7-2|TRBD1
CASNPRTGGSSYEQYF
TGTGCCAGCAACCCCCGGACAGGGGGAAGCTCCTACGAGCAGTACTTC
>NA|TRBJ2-5|TRBV2|NA
CAVPTMSVETQYF
TGTGCCGTCCCGACTATGAGTGTAGAGACCCAGTACTTC
>NA|TRBJ2-5|TRBV7-2|NA
CASRGIGYQETQYF
TGTGCCTCCCGGGGGATCGGGTACCAAGAGACCCAGTACTTC
>NA|TRBJ2-1|TRBV12-5|TRBD2
CASGLGAGEFGNEQFF
TGTGCTAGTGGTTTGGGGGCGGGAGAGTTTGGGAATGAGCAGTTCTTC
>NA|TRBJ1-1|TRBV7-2|NA
CASSLDRSNTEAFF
TGTGCCAGCAGCTTAGACAGGTCGAACACTGAAGCTTTCTTT
>few|TRBJ1-1|TRBV4-2|NA
CASSQAEPGRTEAFF
TGTGCCAGCAGCCAAGCCGAACCCGGACGGACTGAAGCTTTCTTT
>NA|TRBJ1-1|TRBV20-1|TRBD1
CSAAGTAEAFF
TGCAGTGCCGCCGGGACAGCAGAAGCTTTCTTT
>NA|TRBJ2-3|TRBV11-2|TRBD2
CASSLELAGVLTDTQYF
TGTGCCAGCAGCTTAGAACTAGCGGGAGTTCTGACAGATACGCAGTATTTT
>NA|TRBJ2-7|TRBV27|TRBD2
CASSRTTEGLALAYEQYF
TGTGCCAGCAGCCGTACGACGGAGGGACTAGCGCTAGCCTACGAGCAGTACTTC
>NA|TRBJ2-3|TRBV28|NA
CASSLSSGGGTDTQYF
TGTGCCAGCAGTTTATCCAGCGGAGGTGGAACAGATACGCAGTATTTT
>NA|TRBJ2-1|TRBV9|NA
CASSPHGAGDNEQFF
TGTGCCAGCAGCCCGCATGGAGCGGGCGACAATGAGCAGTTCTTC
>NA|TRBJ1-1|TRBV5-6|NA
CASSLLQVEAFF
TGTGCCAGCAGCTTGTTGCAGGTGGAAGCTTTCTTT
>NA|TRBJ2-3|TRBV20-1|NA
CSATWADTQYF
TGCAGTGCTACCTGGGCGGATACGCAGTATTTT
>NA|TRBJ1-2|TRBV5-5|NA
CASSFVEQVYGYTF
TGTGCCAGCAGCTTCGTGGAACAGGTTTATGGCTACACCTTC
>NA|TRBJ2-1|TRBV28|TRBD2
CASSHGLAGESGVEQFF
TGTGCCAGCAGCCACGGACTAGCGGGAGAATCGGGTGTTGAGCAGTTCTTC
>NA|TRBJ1-5|TRBV7-2|NA
CASSLGFGRRSNQPQHF
TGTGCCAGCAGCTTAGGGTTCGGGAGGCGAAGCAATCAGCCCCAGCATTTT
>large|TRBJ1-2|TRBV4-1|NA
CASSQDPGTWDGYTF
TGCGCCAGCAGCCAAGATCCAGGCACGTGGGATGGCTACACCTTC
>few|TRBJ2-2|TRBV4-1|TRBD2
CASSQASGANTGELFF
TGCGCCAGCAGCCAGGCTAGCGGGGCGAACACCGGGGAGCTGTTTTTT
>few|TRBJ1-1|TRBV18|NA
CASSPPLGNTEAFF
TGTGCCAGCTCACCACCGTTGGGGAACACTGAAGCTTTCTTT
>NA|TRBJ2-1|TRBV9|TRBD1
CASSVQPPTGDIYNEQFF
TGTGCCAGCAGCGTTCAGCCCCCTACAGGGGATATATACAATGAGCAGTTCTTC
>NA|TRBJ2-6|TRBV9|NA
CASSGLMEGSGANVLTF
TGTGCCAGCAGCGGACTTATGGAGGGCTCTGGGGCCAACGTCCTGACTTTC
>NA|TRBJ1-2|TRBV6-1|TRBD1
CASSSRTTGRYGYTF
TGTGCCAGCAGCTCCAGGACGACAGGGCGCTATGGCTACACCTTC
>NA|TRBJ2-2|TRBV29-1|TRBD1
CSANRGGTGELFF
TGCAGCGCGAACAGGGGCGGCACCGGGGAGCTGTTTTTT
>NA|TRBJ2-2|TRBV19|NA
CASSRTEGLPGELFF
TGTGCCAGTAGCCGGACGGAGGGGTTGCCCGGGGAGCTGTTTTTT
>NA|TRBJ2-3|TRBV4-2|NA
CASSQAAAGADTQYF
TGTGCCAGCAGCCAAGCGGCCGCCGGCGCAGATACGCAGTATTTT
>NA|TRBJ2-6|TRBV7-2|NA
CASSLDNSGANVLTF
TGTGCCAGCAGCTTAGACAACTCTGGGGCCAACGTCCTGACTTTC
>NA|TRBJ2-1|TRBV27|NA
CASSLISGNEQFF
TGTGCCAGCAGTTTAATCTCGGGCAATGAGCAGTTCTTC
>NA|TRBJ2-2|TRBV5-6|TRBD2
CASSHIAGVHGELFF
TGTGCCAGCAGCCATATAGCGGGAGTCCACGGGGAGCTGTTTTTT
>NA|TRBJ1-1|TRBV2|NA
CASRPRVDGEAFF
TGTGCCAGCAGGCCAAGGGTCGACGGTGAAGCTTTCTTT
>NA|TRBJ1-3|TRBV27|NA
CASSSGALSGNTIYF
TGTGCCAGCAGCTCCGGGGCACTATCTGGAAACACCATATATTTT
>NA|TRBJ1-5|TRBV9|NA
CASSDTGDWNQPQHF
TGTGCCAGCAGCGATACAGGTGACTGGAATCAGCCCCAGCATTTT
>NA|TRBJ2-7|TRBV6-5|NA
CASSEIRDDQYF
TGTGCCAGCAGTGAGATTCGGGACGATCAGTACTTC
>NA|TRBJ2-7|TRBV7-8|TRBD1
CASSTLGTGKYEQYF
TGTGCCAGCAGCACATTGGGGACAGGCAAGTACGAGCAGTACTTC
>NA|TRBJ2-2|TRBV30|NA
CAWNSGLNTGELFF
TGTGCCTGGAATTCGGGATTGAACACCGGGGAGCTGTTTTTT
>once|TRBJ1-2|TRBV13|NA
CASSFQGEDYGYTF
TGTGCCAGCAGCTTTCAGGGAGAGGACTATGGCTACACCTTC
>NA|TRBJ2-5|TRBV30|NA
CAWSVSGAETQYF
TGTGCCTGGAGTGTATCGGGGGCAGAGACCCAGTACTTC
>NA|TRBJ2-3|TRBV28|TRBD1
CASSSTRQGGTDTQYF
TGTGCCAGCAGTTCTACACGACAGGGGGGGACAGATACGCAGTATTTT
>few|TRBJ2-7|TRBV4-1|NA
CASSYEPQGVQYEQYF
TGCGCCAGCAGCTACGAGCCACAGGGAGTCCAGTACGAGCAGTACTTC
>NA|TRBJ1-2|TRBV28|NA
CASRGAVYYGYTF
TGTGCCAGCAGAGGGGCCGTTTACTATGGCTACACCTTC
>few|TRBJ1-2|TRBV2|NA
CASSENQGSRGYTF
TGTGCCAGCAGTGAAAACCAGGGGTCAAGGGGCTACACCTTC
>NA|TRBJ2-7|TRBV7-9|TRBD2
CASSQTSAEQYF
TGTGCCAGCAGCCAAACTAGCGCCGAGCAGTACTTC
>few|TRBJ1-2|TRBV9|NA
CASSPRQSRGYGYTF
TGTGCCAGCAGCCCCCGACAGAGCCGGGGCTATGGCTACACCTTC
>NA|TRBJ2-7|TRBV6-5|TRBD1
CASSYPRTGKKQYF
TGTGCCAGCAGTTACCCCAGGACAGGGAAGAAGCAGTACTTC
>NA|TRBJ2-2|TRBV25-1|NA
CASSFNENTGELFF
TGTGCCAGCAGTTTTAACGAGAACACCGGGGAGCTGTTTTTT
>NA|TRBJ2-7|TRBV19|NA
CASMHPNQYEQYF
TGTGCCAGTATGCATCCAAACCAATACGAGCAGTACTTC
>NA|TRBJ2-7|TRBV28|TRBD1
CASCQRTGRYEQYF
TGTGCCAGCTGCCAAAGGACAGGGCGATACGAGCAGTACTTC
>NA|TRBJ2-7|TRBV10-3|NA
CASRPERSSYEQYF
TGTGCCTCCCGCCCCGAGCGGAGCTCCTACGAGCAGTACTTC
>once|TRBJ2-7|TRBV19|TRBD1
CATSGDRVFHEQYF
TGTGCCACCTCGGGGGACAGGGTTTTCCACGAGCAGTACTTC